The rows below give T cell receptor beta chains drawn from one sample of a study of tumor-infiltrating lymphocytes in primary liver carcinoma. TCRdb reanalysed the multiplex PCR reads using MiXCR and keeps one entry per CDR3 protein. Among more than 60,000 distinct CDR3 sequences listed, roughly 69% were seen once. Sequencing was carried out using liver tumor tissue from sampling region 4. These receptors all come from a man aged 40-55 years with primary liver carcinoma and hepatitis B virus infection. Each CDR3 is given with its conserved first and last residue. D genes are given only for firm matches. Only some rows state a clone size, as once, few, many or a class for expanded clones.

CDR3 protein	CDR3 DNA	V gene	J gene	D gene	clone size
CAITESVLNTEAFF	TGTGCCATCACTGAGTCGGTCCTGAACACTGAAGCTTTCTTT	TRBV10-3	TRBJ1-1	-	-
CSVTIGTDTQYF	TGCAGCGTCACTATAGGTACAGATACGCAGTATTTT	TRBV29-1	TRBJ2-3	-	medium-sized
CASRDARSSYEHYF	TGTGCCAGCAGGGACGCGAGGAGCTCCTATGAGCACTACTTC	TRBV28	TRBJ2-7	-	-
CASTLGQVDHEQYF	TGTGCCAGCACTTTGGGACAGGTAGACCACGAGCAGTACTTC	TRBV11-2	TRBJ2-7	TRBD1	once
CASSFSGGAAGNQPQHF	TGTGCCAGCAGTTTCTCGGGGGGGGCTGCTGGCAATCAGCCCCAGCATTTT	TRBV12-3/TRBV12-4	TRBJ1-5	-	-
CANNRDRGDYEQYF	TGTGCCAACAATCGGGACAGGGGAGATTACGAGCAGTACTTC	TRBV6-5	TRBJ2-7	TRBD1	-
CASSLPTSGSFNEQFF	TGCGCCAGCAGCCTGCCTACTAGCGGGTCCTTCAATGAGCAGTTCTTC	TRBV5-1	TRBJ2-1	TRBD2	many
CASSPRNTEAFF	TGTGCCAGCAGCCCCCGGAACACTGAAGCTTTCTTT	TRBV14	TRBJ1-1	-	many
CSVATRGGNNQPQHF	TGCAGCGTTGCGACCCGGGGTGGTAACAATCAACCCCAGCATTTT	TRBV29-1	TRBJ1-5	-	-
CAKTGKEGGELFF	TGTGCCAAGACAGGGAAAGAGGGCGGGGAGCTGTTTTTT	TRBV10-3	TRBJ2-2	TRBD1	many
CASRGPGVMDTQYF	TGTGCTAGCAGGGGACCGGGGGTAATGGATACGCAGTATTTT	TRBV28	TRBJ2-3	-	-
CVSSSGTRGNPEQFF	TGTGTCAGCAGCTCTGGGACTAGAGGGAATCCCGAGCAGTTCTTC	TRBV5-4	TRBJ2-1	TRBD2	-
CTSSQYSGGGYEHYF	TGTACCAGCAGCCAATATTCGGGAGGGGGCTACGAACATTACTTC	TRBV11-2	TRBJ2-7	-	once
CGSSEQGRNEQFF	TGTGGCAGCAGCGAACAGGGTCGCAATGAGCAGTTCTTC	TRBV6-1	TRBJ2-1	-	-
CASTTQTGGGQPQHF	TGTGCCAGCACCACGCAGACGGGGGGCGGGCAGCCCCAGCATTTT	TRBV6-6	TRBJ1-5	-	-
CASGVALAGRADTQYF	TGTGCCAGCGGTGTGGCCCTAGCGGGCAGGGCAGATACGCAGTATTTT	TRBV6-1	TRBJ2-3	TRBD2	-
CVSRSDYSYNEQFF	TGTGTCAGCAGGAGCGACTACTCCTACAATGAGCAGTTCTTC	TRBV6-6	TRBJ2-1	-	-
CASSQPPPGQGAGYTQYF	TGTGCCAGCAGCCAACCCCCACCAGGACAGGGGGCGGGGTATACGCAGTATTTT	TRBV14	TRBJ2-3	TRBD1	many
CASSSYPGGRNEQFF	TGTGCCAGCAGCTCTTACCCCGGGGGGCGCAATGAGCAGTTCTTC	TRBV5-6	TRBJ2-1	-	many
CASRPTGPEKLFF	TGTGCCAGCAGACCAACAGGGCCTGAAAAACTGTTTTTT	TRBV28	TRBJ1-4	-	many
CASSPTTQLNTGELFF	TGTGCCAGCTCACCGACGACCCAACTAAACACCGGGGAGCTGTTTTTT	TRBV18	TRBJ2-2	-	-
CVSSSLSGANYGYTF	TGTGTCAGCAGCTCTTTATCCGGGGCTAATTATGGCTACACCTTC	TRBV5-6	TRBJ1-2	-	-
CASTRQMDTGELFF	TGTGCCAGCACGAGACAGATGGACACCGGGGAGCTGTTTTTT	TRBV2	TRBJ2-2	-	-
CASTLWRGMNAGANVLTF	-	TRBV6-5	TRBJ2-6	-	-
CSVGGGLLGTDTQYF	TGCAGCGTTGGAGGCGGTCTCCTAGGGACAGATACGCAGTATTTT	TRBV29-1	TRBJ2-3	-	-
CAGSESLGEQYF	TGTGCCGGCAGTGAATCGCTCGGCGAGCAGTACTTC	TRBV6-1	TRBJ2-7	-	-
CASSSSAYEQYF	TGTGCCAGCAGTTCATCCGCCTACGAGCAGTACTTC	TRBV6-2/TRBV6-3	TRBJ2-7	-	many
CASSPDGPSDEQFF	TGTGCCAGCTCACCCGACGGGCCAAGCGATGAGCAGTTCTTC	TRBV18	TRBJ2-1	-	-
CASSLAASSSYEQYF	TGTGCCAGCAGCTTGGCTGCGTCTAGCTCCTACGAGCAGTACTTC	TRBV11-2	TRBJ2-7	-	medium-sized
CASSRGTRTKTDTQYF	TGTGCCAGCAGCCGCGGGACTAGGACAAAAACAGATACGCAGTATTTT	TRBV11-1	TRBJ2-3	TRBD2	-
CSVAQSVDGYIF	TGCAGCGTTGCCCAGTCAGTAGACGGCTACATCTTC	TRBV29-1	TRBJ1-2	-	-
CASSQGVRYEQYF	TGCGCCAGCAGCCAAGGGGTACGCTACGAGCAGTACTTC	TRBV4-1	TRBJ2-7	-	-
CAGGTWEPTDTQYF	TGTGCCGGAGGGACATGGGAGCCCACAGATACGCAGTATTTT	TRBV11-2	TRBJ2-3	-	-
CATSRDEMRSTDTQYF	TGTGCCACCAGCAGAGATGAAATGCGAAGCACAGATACGCAGTATTTT	TRBV15	TRBJ2-3	-	few
CIVDDGSAGDTQYF	TGCATCGTTGATGACGGGAGTGCAGGAGATACGCAGTATTTT	TRBV29-1	TRBJ2-3	-	-
CASSLTGESNHPQHF	TGTGCCAGCAGTCTAACAGGGGAGAGCAATCACCCCCAGCATTTT	TRBV6-2/TRBV6-3	TRBJ1-5	TRBD1	-
CANSLGGDTQYF	TGTGCCAACAGCCTGGGGGGGGATACGCAGTATTTT	TRBV7-9	TRBJ2-3	TRBD2	-
CAWSSSGSADTGELFF	TGTGCCTGGAGTTCGTCTGGGTCAGCCGACACCGGCGAGCTGTTTTTT	TRBV30	TRBJ2-2	-	once
CNVAGTGVADTQYF	TGCAACGTTGCTGGAACAGGGGTCGCAGATACGCAGTATTTT	TRBV29-1	TRBJ2-3	TRBD1	-
CASSGGYRPNVGQYF	TGTGCCAGCAGTGGAGGGTACCGCCCCAATGTGGGGCAGTACTTC	TRBV6-1	TRBJ2-7	-	-
CASQLQGSYELYF	TGTGCCAGCCAGCTTCAGGGTTCCTACGAGCTATACTTC	TRBV11-2	TRBJ2-7	-	-